The subject of this entry is one T cell receptor (beta chain). The antigen is undetermined. This record belongs to a study of vaccination and CD4 T cells after COVID-19. Across the study: A CEFX pool, an HIV-1 Nef pool, or else no peptide went into the control cultures. Findings and limits, study-wide: Convalescent patients' median share of reactive clones seen only post-vaccination was about 87%. Median counts of SARS-CoV-2-reactive clonotypes increased from around 21 to 38; this difference was not significant.

Cultured CD4+ T-cell DNA underwent Oncomine TCR Beta short-read sequencing. Genomic DNA from cultured CD4+ T cells was extracted. TCRdb re-analysed the PCR reads in MiXCR, keeping a single row per CDR3 protein. This table holds under 20,000 distinct CDR3 sequences, roughly 51% found once. This CDR3 is built from 14 residues. Looked up from germline, CDR1 is SGHTA and CDR2 is FQGNSA. Trimming stripped 5 bases from V and 1 base from J, with 11 bases between. Documented treatment: approximately nine-day PBMC culture with coronavirus spike peptide pools or control peptides (ViraFEST assay). The sequencing here drew on cultured CD4+ T cells from blood, taken after SARS-CoV-2 vaccination. This TCR came from a human donor with COVID-19. The chain recombines TRBV7-2 with TRBJ2-5; no definite D call. CDR3 DNA: TGTGCCAGCAGCGTGGACGGTCGCCAAGAGACCCAGTACTTC. Translation: CASSVDGRQETQYF.